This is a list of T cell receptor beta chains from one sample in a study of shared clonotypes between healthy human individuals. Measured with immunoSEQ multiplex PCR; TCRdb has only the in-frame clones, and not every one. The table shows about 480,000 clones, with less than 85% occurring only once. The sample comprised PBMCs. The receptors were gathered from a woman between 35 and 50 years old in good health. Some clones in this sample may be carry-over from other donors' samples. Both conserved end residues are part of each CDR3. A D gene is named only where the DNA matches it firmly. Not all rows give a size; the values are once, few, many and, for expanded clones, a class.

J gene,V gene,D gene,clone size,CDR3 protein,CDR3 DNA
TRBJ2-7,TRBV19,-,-,CASSPWGAYEQYF,TGTGCCAGTAGTCCCTGGGGGGCCTACGAGCAGTACTTC
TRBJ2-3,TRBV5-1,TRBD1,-,CASGQGSGDTQYF,TGCGCCAGTGGACAGGGATCCGGCGATACGCAGTATTTT
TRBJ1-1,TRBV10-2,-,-,CASSEVGGGTEAFF,TGCGCCAGCAGTGAAGTAGGGGGAGGCACTGAAGCTTTCTTT
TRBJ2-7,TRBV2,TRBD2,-,CASREGLATFYEQYF,TGTGCCAGCAGAGAGGGACTAGCGACTTTCTACGAGCAGTACTTC
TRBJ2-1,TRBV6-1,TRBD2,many,CASSDGLADYNEQFF,TGTGCCAGCAGTGATGGTCTAGCGGATTACAATGAGCAGTTCTTC
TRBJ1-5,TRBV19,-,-,CASSIEAARVGNQPQHF,TGTGCCAGTAGTATAGAGGCGGCCAGGGTTGGCAATCAGCCCCAGCATTTT
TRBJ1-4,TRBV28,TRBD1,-,CASSTWTGEQKLFF,TGTGCCAGCAGTACCTGGACAGGGGAACAAAAACTGTTTTTT
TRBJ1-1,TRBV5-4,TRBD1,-,CASSAATGVPEAFF,TGTGCCAGCAGCGCCGCAACAGGGGTACCTGAAGCTTTCTTT
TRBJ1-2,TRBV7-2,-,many,CASSLAGYGYTF,TGTGCCAGCAGCTTGGCAGGCTATGGCTACACCTTC
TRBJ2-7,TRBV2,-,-,CASSELVRMYEQYF,TGTGCCAGCAGTGAATTGGTCAGGATGTACGAGCAGTACTTC
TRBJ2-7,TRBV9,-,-,CASSVSTASYEQYF,TGTGCCAGCAGCGTCTCGACAGCCTCCTACGAGCAGTACTTC
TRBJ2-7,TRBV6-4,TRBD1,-,CASSDSPEQGSTYEQYF,TGTGCCAGCAGTGACTCACCGGAACAGGGGTCAACCTACGAGCAGTACTTC
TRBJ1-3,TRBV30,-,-,CAWSRGGDINTIYF,TGTGCCTGGAGCCGCGGGGGAGATATAAACACCATATATTTT
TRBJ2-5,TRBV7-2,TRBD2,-,CASSQGLGSGTQYF,TGTGCCAGCAGCCAGGGACTAGGAAGCGGGACCCAGTACTTC
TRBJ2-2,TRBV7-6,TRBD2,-,CASSLAASGRGTGELFF,TGTGCCAGCAGCTTAGCGGCTAGCGGGAGGGGCACCGGGGAGCTGTTTTTT
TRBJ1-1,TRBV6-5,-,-,CASSYTEMGDTEAFF,TGTGCCAGCAGTTACACGGAGATGGGGGACACTGAAGCTTTCTTT
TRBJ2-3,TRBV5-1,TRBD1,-,CASSLAPGGLTDTQYF,TGCGCCAGCAGCTTGGCCCCAGGGGGCTTGACGGATACGCAGTATTTT
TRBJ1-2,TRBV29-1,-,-,CSVEDPGEDYGYTF,TGCAGCGTTGAAGATCCAGGGGAGGACTATGGCTACACCTTC
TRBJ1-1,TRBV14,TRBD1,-,CASSHLTSGGRTEAFF,TGTGCCAGCAGCCACCTTACCTCAGGGGGCCGCACTGAAGCTTTCTTT
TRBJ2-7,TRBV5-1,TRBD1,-,CASSLGTGAREQYF,TGCGCCAGCAGCTTGGGGACAGGGGCTCGGGAGCAGTACTTC
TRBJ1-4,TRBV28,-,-,CASSPRTRDNEKLFF,TGTGCCAGCAGTCCCCGGACACGAGATAATGAAAAACTGTTTTTT
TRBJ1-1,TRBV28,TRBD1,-,CASRLNRGHQAFF,TGTGCCAGCAGGTTGAACAGGGGGCATCAAGCTTTCTTT
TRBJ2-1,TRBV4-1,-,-,CASSQVGHNEQFF,TGCGCCAGCAGCCAAGTAGGTCACAATGAGCAGTTCTTC
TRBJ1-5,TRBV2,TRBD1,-,CASSFYRGPVYSNQPQHF,TGTGCCAGCAGTTTTTACAGGGGGCCAGTCTATAGCAATCAGCCCCAGCATTTT
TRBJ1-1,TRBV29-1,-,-,CSVKTNTEAFF,TGCAGCGTTAAGACGAACACTGAAGCTTTCTTT
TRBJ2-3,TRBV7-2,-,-,CASSPYRNTDTQYF,TGTGCCAGCAGCCCCTACAGGAACACAGATACGCAGTATTTT
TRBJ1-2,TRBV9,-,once,CASRQGDYGYTF,TGTGCCAGCAGACAGGGTGACTATGGCTACACCTTC
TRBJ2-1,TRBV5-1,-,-,CASSLGAANNEQFF,TGCGCCAGCAGCTTGGGTGCCGCGAACAATGAGCAGTTCTTC
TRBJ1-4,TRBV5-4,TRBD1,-,CASSFWDSGNEKLFF,TGTGCCAGCAGCTTCTGGGACAGTGGGAATGAAAAACTGTTTTTT
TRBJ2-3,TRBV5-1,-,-,CASSLSPVDTQYF,TGCGCCAGCAGCTTGAGTCCTGTGGATACGCAGTATTTT
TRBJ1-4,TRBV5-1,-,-,CASSSATVATNEKLFF,TGCGCCAGCAGCTCTGCGACGGTTGCAACTAATGAAAAACTGTTTTTT
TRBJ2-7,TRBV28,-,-,CASSLGLGQGLRYEQYF,TGTGCCAGCAGTTTAGGTTTAGGGCAGGGGTTACGCTACGAGCAGTACTTC
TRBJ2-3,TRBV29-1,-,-,CSVESGPSTDTQYF,TGCAGCGTTGAAAGTGGGCCTAGCACAGATACGCAGTATTTT
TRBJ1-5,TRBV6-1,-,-,CASRGFSNQPQHF,TGTGCCAGTAGGGGTTTTAGCAATCAGCCCCAGCATTTT
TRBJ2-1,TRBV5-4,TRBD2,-,CASSLGLAGERDEQFF,TGTGCCAGCAGCTTGGGGCTAGCGGGAGAGAGGGATGAGCAGTTCTTC
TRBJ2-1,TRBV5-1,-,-,CASSWGPGANEQFF,TGCGCCAGCAGCTGGGGGCCGGGGGCAAATGAGCAGTTCTTC
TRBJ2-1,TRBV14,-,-,CASSQGGPYNEQFF,TGTGCCAGCAGCCAAGGGGGACCTTACAATGAGCAGTTCTTC
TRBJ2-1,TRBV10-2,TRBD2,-,CASSGLAGNWNEQFF,TGCGCCAGCAGTGGCCTAGCGGGAAATTGGAATGAGCAGTTCTTC
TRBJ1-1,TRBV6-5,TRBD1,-,CASSLGQTLNTEAFF,TGTGCCAGCAGTCTGGGACAGACATTGAACACTGAAGCTTTCTTT
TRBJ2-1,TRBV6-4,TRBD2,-,CASSDRISGRAGEQFF,TGTGCCAGCAGTGACAGAATTAGCGGGAGGGCCGGTGAGCAGTTCTTC
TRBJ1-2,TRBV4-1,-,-,CASSPSPRGDGYTF,TGCGCCAGCAGCCCAAGCCCAAGGGGGGATGGCTACACCTTC